Each of the 32 T cell receptor beta chains below was sequenced from the same sample in a study of control samples from healthy donors and cancer patients. TCRdb's copy holds only in-frame clones and misses some; the assay was immunoSEQ multiplex PCR. Of 100,000 to 150,000 clones listed, approximately 92% are singletons. The sequenced sample was PBMCs. Every receptor here comes from an elderly man with head and neck cancer.

The V and J genes are TRBV19 and TRBJ1-3; D remains ambiguous. This CDR3 spans 16 amino acids. The germline V gene has CDR1 LNHDA and CDR2 SQIVND (reference sequence). V dropped 2 bases and J dropped 0 bases, with 11 bases sitting between them. The CDR3 loop is CASSIRADLSGNTIYF. CDR3 bases: TGTGCCAGTAGTATAAGGGCAGATCTCTCTGGAAACACCATATATTTT.

The V call is TRBV7-2, the J call TRBJ1-5; D is unclear. The V end was cut by 3 bases, the J end by 11 bases, with 14 bases between. Germline assignment: CDR1 SGHTA and CDR2 FQGNSA. This CDR3 comprises 13 residues. The CDR3 is CASSFHGGESQHF. In nucleotides, the CDR3 is TGTGCCAGCAGCTTCCACGGTGGGGAGTCCCAGCATTTT.

The chain combines TRBV9 with TRBJ1-2, with TRBD1 matching over 8 bases. This CDR3 comprises 13 residues. V lost 4 bases, J lost 12 bases, and 11 bases stayed unmatched. Germline V CDR1 and CDR2: SGDLS, YYNGEE. The CDR3 nucleotides read TGTGCCAGCAGCCCACAGGGGGGCTTGATAGACACCTTC. As protein: CASSPQGGLIDTF.

This clone came up once. The chain couples TRBV5-5 to TRBJ1-2; D unclear. V was pared by 7 bases and J by 2 bases, with 15 bases between. The CDR3 runs to 14 residues. Germline V CDR1 and CDR2: SGHKS, YYEKEE (reference sequence). The CDR3 is CASQQVTGNYGYTF. CDR3 sequence (DNA): TGTGCCAGCCAGCAGGTGACGGGGAACTATGGCTACACCTTC.

The CDR3 here is CAISDGTDSNQPQHF. The DNA for the CDR3 is TGTGCCATCAGCGATGGGACGGATAGCAATCAGCCCCAGCATTTT. The V call is TRBV10-3, the J call TRBJ1-5, with a weak D call TRBD1 (5 bases). Germline V gene data show CDR1 as ENHRY and CDR2 as SYGVKD. V lost 6 bases and J lost 0, with 12 bases in between. This CDR3 has 15 amino acids.

This clone was seen more than once but under ten times. The CDR3 DNA sequence: TGTGCCAGCAGCTCCCTTGGGGTCACCATATATTTT. Protein product: CASSSLGVTIYF. The gene calls are TRBV12-3 or TRBV12-4 and TRBJ1-3; no definite D call. V lost 6 bases and J 9 bases, leaving 12 bases between the germline ends. The CDR3 length is 12 residues.

This clone was found a few times. The gene calls are TRBV5-1 and TRBJ1-2; D may be TRBD1 (5 bases). Germline V lookup: CDR1 SGHRS, CDR2 YFSETQ. The V end lost 4 bases, the J end lost 4 bases, and 14 bases lay between the germline ends. This CDR3 comprises 14 residues. CDR3 nucleotide sequence: TGCGCCAGCAGCCCCATAGGGACTTCCTATGGCTACACCTTC. Encoded protein: CASSPIGTSYGYTF.

This CDR3 reads CASRAGLSNTEAFF. The CDR3 DNA follows: TGTGCCAGCAGGGCGGGACTTTCGAACACTGAAGCTTTCTTT. The chain joins TRBV9 to TRBJ1-1, with a weak D call TRBD1 (5 bases). V shed 5 bases and J shed 1 base, with 12 bases lying between them. Germline CDR1 and CDR2: SGDLS and YYNGEE. The CDR3 is made up of 14 amino acids.

V is TRBV9 and J is TRBJ2-5, with D hard to call. CDR1 and CDR2 (germline): SGDLS, YYNGEE. This CDR3 comprises 15 residues. V dropped 2 bases and J dropped 3 bases, with 14 bases sitting between them. The CDR3 bases are TGTGCCAGCAGCGTTATAGGCCTCGCGGAAGAGACCCAGTACTTC. Protein sequence: CASSVIGLAEETQYF.

The chain has TRBV4-2 and TRBJ1-3, with D tentatively TRBD1 (6 bases). The V end was cut by 4 bases, the J end by 2 bases, with 18 bases between. CDR3 length: 17 amino acids. CDR1 is LGHNA and CDR2 is YNFKEQ in the germline V gene. CDR3 sequence: CASSPGDILRAGNTIYF. CDR3 in DNA: TGTGCCAGCAGCCCCGGGGACATTTTGAGGGCTGGAAACACCATATATTTT.

The chain combines TRBV5-8 with TRBJ1-1; D is unclear. With 4 bases removed from V and 0 bases from J, the gap between germline ends came to 7 bases. Germline V gene data show CDR1 as SGHTS and CDR2 as YDEGEE. The CDR3 length is 13 residues. This CDR3 is CASSQNMNTEAFF. For the CDR3, the DNA is TGTGCCAGCAGCCAAAACATGAACACTGAAGCTTTCTTT.

The chain couples TRBV7-7 to TRBJ2-6; a weak D match, TRBD2 (7 bases). Per the germline V gene, CDR1 is SSHAT and CDR2 is FNYEAQ (reference sequence). V dropped 5 bases and J dropped 11 bases, with 16 bases sitting between them. This CDR3 region has 14 residues. This CDR3 is CASSPRKGGYVLTF. The CDR3 nucleotides read TGTGCCAGCAGCCCTCGTAAGGGGGGGTACGTCCTGACTTTC.

The chain is built from TRBV10-1 and TRBJ1-2; D remains unclear. Germline CDR1 and CDR2: WNHNN and SYGVQD (reference sequence). V lost 9 bases to trimming and J lost 8 bases, with 13 bases between them. The CDR3 has 11 residues. In DNA, the CDR3 is TGCGCCAGGCGACCCGCGGGAGGCTACACCTTC. The encoded protein is CARRPAGGYTF.

The chain employs TRBV30 and TRBJ1-5; unclear D gene. Germline assignment: CDR1 GTSNPN and CDR2 SVGIG (reference sequence). The CDR3 is made up of 13 amino acids. V was shortened by 0 bases and J by 8 bases, with 11 bases between the two germline ends. CDR3: CAWSVTGYEPQHF. The CDR3 nucleotides are TGTGCCTGGAGTGTAACCGGGTATGAGCCCCAGCATTTT.

The rearrangement uses TRBV6-6 and TRBJ2-3, with D unresolved. V was cut by 0 bases and J by 3 bases, with 13 bases left in between. Germline CDR1 is MNHNY and CDR2 is SVGAGI (reference sequence). This CDR3 contains 16 residues. CDR3 sequence: CASSYSSTAFTDTQYF. In nucleotides, the CDR3 is TGTGCCAGCAGTTACTCGTCCACCGCGTTTACAGATACGCAGTATTTT.

The chain carries TRBV19 and TRBJ2-2, with 11 positions matching TRBD1. With V trimmed by 5 bases and J by 7 bases, 12 bases remained unmatched. Germline lookup yields CDR1 LNHDA and CDR2 SQIVND (reference sequence). CDR3 size: 17 residues. CDR3 nucleotide sequence: TGTGCCAGTAGTCTAGTCCCGGGACAGGGGGAATTCGGGGAGCTGTTTTTT. Translated: CASSLVPGQGEFGELFF.

The gene calls are TRBV5-6 and TRBJ2-1, with a tentative D call TRBD2 (5 bases). The CDR3 sequence is 15 residues long. The germline CDR1 and CDR2 sequences are SGHDT and YYEEEE. The V gene lost 2 bases and the J gene lost 1 base, with 10 bases spanning the gap. In DNA form, the CDR3 reads TGTGCCAGCAGCTTTCGAGGACTTTCCTACAATGAGCAGTTCTTC. This encodes CASSFRGLSYNEQFF.

The genes are TRBV28 and TRBJ1-2; D is ambiguous. The CDR3 extends over 15 amino acids. Trimming shortened V by 3 bases and J by 2 bases, and 13 bases separated the two germline ends. The germline V gene encodes CDR1 MDHEN and CDR2 SYDVKM. In DNA, the CDR3 is TGTGCCAGCAGTTTCAGAGTTTACCCCAACTATGGCTACACCTTC. It encodes CASSFRVYPNYGYTF.

This sequence joins TRBV19 and TRBJ1-4, with unresolved D. This CDR3 region has 13 residues. V gave up 8 bases and J gave up 0 bases, with 7 bases separating them. Germline assignment: CDR1 LNHDA and CDR2 SQIVND (reference sequence). CDR3 DNA sequence: TGTGCCAGTCGGACGGCAACTAATGAAAAACTGTTTTTT. Protein: CASRTATNEKLFF.

The J gene is TRBJ2-7, the V gene TRBV4-1; D not certain. This CDR3 has 14 amino acids. The V and J ends lost 6 bases and 0 bases respectively, with 12 bases between them. Germline CDR1 reads MGHRA; CDR2 reads YSYEKL. The DNA for the CDR3 is TGCGCCAGCAGTCCTACGGTAGTCTCCTACGAGCAGTACTTC. Encoded protein: CASSPTVVSYEQYF.

The chain uses TRBV7-9 and TRBJ1-5; no reliable D call. V gave up 5 bases and J gave up 6 bases, with 11 bases separating them. Germline V gene data show CDR1 as SEHNR and CDR2 as FQNEAQ (reference sequence). CDR3 size: 13 residues. CDR3 nucleotides: TGTGCCAGCAGCGGTCGTGGAGGTCAGCCCCAGCATTTT. Its translation is CASSGRGGQPQHF.

This chain links TRBV5-4 with TRBJ1-2; 9 bases line up with TRBD1. Unmatched junction bases numbered 5, after V lost 3 bases and J lost 2 bases. This CDR3 has 15 amino acids. The V gene's germline CDR1 is SGHNT and CDR2 YYREEE (reference sequence). The CDR3 sequence: CASSSTGQGNYGYTF. The CDR3, as DNA: TGTGCCAGCAGCTCCACGGGACAGGGAAACTATGGCTACACCTTC.

The V and J genes are TRBV11-2 and TRBJ2-1; D remains unclear. Germline CDR1 SGHAT, CDR2 FQNNGV. The CDR3 contains 14 residues. V dropped 7 bases and J dropped 3 bases, with 13 bases sitting between them. The DNA of the CDR3 is TGTGCCAGCACCGTTAGTTTGGGCTACAATGAGCAGTTCTTC. Protein: CASTVSLGYNEQFF.

A note on this clone: One end of the junction fails to match germline, which may point to a read error. Different DNA sequences within this sample yield the same CDR3. The chain is built from TRBV3-1 (or the pseudogene TRBV3-2) and TRBJ1-2; 9 bases agree with TRBD1. The CDR3 spans 12 residues. CDR1 is LGHDT, CDR2 YNNKEL, per germline (reference sequence). The CDR3 is CASSQPGDRANF. CDR3 bases: TGTGCCAGCAGCCAACCCGGGGACAGGGCAAACTTC.

The chain couples TRBV6-5 to TRBJ1-6, with TRBD1 matching 8 bases. Germline V gene lookup returns CDR1 MNHEY and CDR2 SVGAGI. The CDR3 is 14 amino acids. With 5 bases clipped from V and 7 bases from J, the junction kept 4 bases outside the gene matches. CDR3: CASSRQGINSPLHF. In DNA form, the CDR3 reads TGTGCCAGCAGTAGACAGGGGATCAATTCACCCCTCCACTTT.

J is TRBJ2-2 and V is TRBV5-1; 8 bases line up with TRBD1. Germline loops: CDR1 SGHRS, CDR2 YFSETQ. The CDR3 sequence is 14 residues long. V shed 5 bases, J shed 6 bases, and the junction held 6 bases outside the gene matches. CDR3 in DNA: TGCGCCAGCAGGACAGGGGTACGCTCCGGGGAGCTGTTTTTT. Amino acid sequence: CASRTGVRSGELFF.

This clone has just one count. V gene TRBV2 combines with J gene TRBJ1-5, with D possibly TRBD1 on 5 matching bases. The CDR3 extends over 14 amino acids. Germline assignment: CDR1 SNHLY and CDR2 FYNNEI. V dropped 6 bases and J dropped 5 bases, with 14 bases sitting between them. The CDR3 loop reads CASRDIVMYQPQHF. CDR3 nucleotide sequence: TGTGCCAGCAGGGACATCGTGATGTATCAGCCCCAGCATTTT. Full variable domain (missing parts from reference TRBV2 and TRBJ1-5): EPEVTQTPSHQVTQMGQEVILRCVPISNHLYFYWYRQILGQKVEFLVSFYNNEISEKSEIFDDQFSVERPDGSNFTLKIRSTKLEDSAMYFCASRDIVMYQPQHFGDGTRLSIL.

This clone came up a few times. This chain links TRBV30 with TRBJ2-7; D not resolved. With 1 base removed from V and 7 bases from J, the gap between germline ends came to 11 bases. CDR3 length equals 12 residues. In germline, CDR1 is GTSNPN, CDR2 SVGIG (reference sequence). DNA of the CDR3: TGTGCCTGGAGTGAAGCAGGTAGGGAGCAGTACTTC. It is translated as CAWSEAGREQYF. Together with reference TRBV30 and TRBJ2-7, the CDR3 gives the full variable domain: SQTIHQWPATLVQPVGSPLSLECTVEGTSNPNLYWYRQAAGRGLQLLFYSVGIGQISSEVPQNLSASRPQDRQFILSSKKLLLSDSGFYLCAWSEAGREQYFGPGTRLTVT.

The chain couples TRBV4-3 to TRBJ2-7; D unclear. Trimming left V 2 bases short and J 1 base short, with 9 bases between. The CDR3 consists of 14 residues. CDR1 and CDR2 (germline): LGHNA, YSLEER. The CDR3 DNA follows: TGCGCCAGCAGCCAATCGTCTGATTCCTACGAGCAGTACTTC. It codes for CASSQSSDSYEQYF.

The chain is built from TRBV5-4 and TRBJ2-5, with D possibly being TRBD1 (5 bases). Trimming cost V 1 base and J 2 bases, with 12 bases left between them. The CDR3 covers 15 residues. Germline CDR1 is SGHNT and CDR2 is YYREEE (reference sequence). The CDR3 here is CASSLSQGTQETQYF. CDR3 sequence (DNA): TGTGCCAGCAGCTTGTCGCAGGGTACACAAGAGACCCAGTACTTC.

This chain uses TRBV7-9 with TRBJ2-5; D is possibly TRBD1 (6 bases). The CDR3 spans 15 residues. V lost 0 bases and J 1 base, leaving 9 bases between the germline ends. The germline V gene encodes CDR1 SEHNR and CDR2 FQNEAQ (reference sequence). CDR3 bases: TGTGCCAGCAGCTTAGCTCAGGGGATCCAAGAGACCCAGTACTTC. It yields the protein CASSLAQGIQETQYF.

The chain employs TRBV19 and TRBJ1-5, with 7 bases aligning to TRBD1. Germline V gene sequence: CDR1 LNHDA, CDR2 SQIVND (reference sequence). V was pared by 5 bases and J by 7 bases, with 8 bases of the junction left unmatched. This CDR3 has 14 residues. CDR3 amino acids: CASSRQGGGQPQHF. CDR3 in DNA: TGTGCCAGTAGTCGACAGGGAGGCGGACAGCCCCAGCATTTT.